This T cell receptor (beta chain) was recorded in a study of blood T cell repertoires in COVID-19. TCRdb keeps only in-frame clones here, not all; method: immunoSEQ multiplex PCR. The top ten hold more than 0.95% of the sample, which has about 64,000 clones, around 85% seen once. The V and J ends lost 0 bases and 7 bases, in that order; junction bases with no gene match: 8. CDR3 length equals 15 residues. CDR1 is GTSNPN, CDR2 SVGIG, per germline (reference sequence). The J gene is TRBJ2-2, the V gene TRBV30; 7 bases are a match to TRBD2. Source material: peripheral blood. The clonotype originates from a man in his forties with acute or convalescent COVID-19. Written as DNA, the CDR3 is TGTGCCTGGAGTGTAGGGCGGGGGAAAGGCGGGGAGCTGTTTTTT. It encodes CAWSVGRGKGGELFF.